This T cell receptor beta chain is drawn from a study of graft-versus-host responses after intestinal transplantation. Turning to the study itself: Among the recipients, all got anti-thymocyte globulin induction and then tacrolimus and steroids for 3 to 4 years.

This CDR3 comprises 13 residues. CDR1 is SGHRS, CDR2 YFSETQ, per germline. Concerning this clone: The junction shows a germline mismatch at one end, possibly a read error. In the same sample, other DNA sequences code for this CDR3.

There were roughly 200,000 CFSE-labeled responder cells plated together with roughly 200,000 irradiated, violet-dye-labeled stimulator cells. The protocol was immunoSEQ multiplex PCR, while the TCRdb copy is restricted to in-frame clones and leaves out a portion. Altogether some 13,000 clones are present, roughly two fifths being singletons, with the ten largest covering about 1%. Sequenced here: alloreactive CD4+ T cells from a mixed lymphocyte reaction culture, sampled before intestinal transplant. Regarding subset: CFSE-low proliferating T cells sorted from approximately 6-day pre-transplant mixed lymphocyte reaction (GvH or HvG direction). This chain uses TRBV5-1 with TRBJ2-7; D is undetermined. The sequence derives from a human patient who received an intestinal transplant. This CDR3 reads CASSFRFSYEQYF. In DNA, the CDR3 is TGCGCCAGCAGCTTCAGGTTCTCCTACGAGCAATACTTC.